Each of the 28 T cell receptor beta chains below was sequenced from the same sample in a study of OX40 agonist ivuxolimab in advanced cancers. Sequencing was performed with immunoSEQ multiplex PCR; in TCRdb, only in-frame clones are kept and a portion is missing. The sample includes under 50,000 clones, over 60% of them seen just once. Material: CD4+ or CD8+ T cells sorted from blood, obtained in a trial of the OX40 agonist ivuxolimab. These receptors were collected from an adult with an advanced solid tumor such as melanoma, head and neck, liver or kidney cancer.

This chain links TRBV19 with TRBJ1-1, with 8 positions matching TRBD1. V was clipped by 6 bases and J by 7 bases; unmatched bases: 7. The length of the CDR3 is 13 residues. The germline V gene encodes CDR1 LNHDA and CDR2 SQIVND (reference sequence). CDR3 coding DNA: TGTGCCAGTAGCCCAGCAGGGGGCTTTGAAGCTTTCTTT. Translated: CASSPAGGFEAFF.

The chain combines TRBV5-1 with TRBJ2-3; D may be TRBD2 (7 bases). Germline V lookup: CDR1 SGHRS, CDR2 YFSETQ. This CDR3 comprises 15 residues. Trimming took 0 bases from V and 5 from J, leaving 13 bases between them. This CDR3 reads CASSLVGGPGDTQYF. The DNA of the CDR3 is TGCGCCAGCAGCTTGGTCGGGGGGCCGGGAGATACGCAGTATTTT. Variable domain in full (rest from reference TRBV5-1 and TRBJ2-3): KAGVTQTPRYLIKTRGQQVTLSCSPISGHRSVSWYQQTPGQGLQFLFEYFSETQRNKGNFPGRFSGRQFSNSRSEMNVSTLELGDSALYLCASSLVGGPGDTQYFGPGTRLTVL.

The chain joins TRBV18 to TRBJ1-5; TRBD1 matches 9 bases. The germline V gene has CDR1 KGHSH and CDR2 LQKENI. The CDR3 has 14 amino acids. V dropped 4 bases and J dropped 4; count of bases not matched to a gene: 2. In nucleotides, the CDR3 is TGTGCCAGCTCACTTGGGACAGGGAATCAGCCCCAGCATTTT. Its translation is CASSLGTGNQPQHF.

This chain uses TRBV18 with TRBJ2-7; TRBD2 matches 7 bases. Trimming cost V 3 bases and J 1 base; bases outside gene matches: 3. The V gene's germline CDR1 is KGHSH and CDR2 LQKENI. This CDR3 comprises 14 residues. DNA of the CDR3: TGTGCCAGCTCACCGAGCGGGGCATCCTACGAGCAGTACTTC. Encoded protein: CASSPSGASYEQYF.

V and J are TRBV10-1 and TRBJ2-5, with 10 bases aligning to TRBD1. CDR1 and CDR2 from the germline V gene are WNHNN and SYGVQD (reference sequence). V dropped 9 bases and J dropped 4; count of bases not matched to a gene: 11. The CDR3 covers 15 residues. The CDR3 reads CASQAGTGVGETQYF. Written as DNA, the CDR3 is TGCGCCAGTCAAGCCGGGACAGGGGTGGGAGAGACCCAGTACTTC.

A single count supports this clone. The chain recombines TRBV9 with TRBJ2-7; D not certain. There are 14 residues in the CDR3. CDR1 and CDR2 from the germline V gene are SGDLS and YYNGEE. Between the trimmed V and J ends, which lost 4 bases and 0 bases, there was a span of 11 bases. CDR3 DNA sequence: TGTGCCAGCAGCTTAGACTTTGGCTCCTACGAGCAGTACTTC. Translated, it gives CASSLDFGSYEQYF.

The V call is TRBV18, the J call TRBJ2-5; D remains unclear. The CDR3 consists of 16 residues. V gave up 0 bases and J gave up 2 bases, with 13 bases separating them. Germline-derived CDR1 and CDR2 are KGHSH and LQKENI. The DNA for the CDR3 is TGTGCCAGCTCACCACCGGGCGGAGACACTCAAGAGACCCAGTACTTC. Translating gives CASSPPGGDTQETQYF.

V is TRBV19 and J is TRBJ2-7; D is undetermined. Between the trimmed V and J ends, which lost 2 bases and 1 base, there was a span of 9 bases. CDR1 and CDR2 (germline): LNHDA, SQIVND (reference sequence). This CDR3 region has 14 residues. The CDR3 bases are TGTGCCAGTAGTATAAGAACGGATTCCTACGAGCAGTACTTC. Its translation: CASSIRTDSYEQYF.

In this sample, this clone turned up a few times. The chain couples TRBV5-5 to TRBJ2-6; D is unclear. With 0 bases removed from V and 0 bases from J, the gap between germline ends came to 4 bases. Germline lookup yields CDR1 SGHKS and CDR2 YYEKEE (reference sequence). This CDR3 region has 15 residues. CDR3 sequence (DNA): TGTGCCAGCAGCTTGGAGGGCTCTGGGGCCAACGTCCTGACTTTC. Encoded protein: CASSLEGSGANVLTF. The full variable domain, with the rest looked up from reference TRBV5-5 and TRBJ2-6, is DAGVTQSPTHLIKTRGQQVTLRCSPISGHKSVSWYQQVLGQGPQFIFQYYEKEERGRGNFPDRFSARQFPNYSSELNVNALLLGDSALYLCASSLEGSGANVLTFGAGSRLTVL.

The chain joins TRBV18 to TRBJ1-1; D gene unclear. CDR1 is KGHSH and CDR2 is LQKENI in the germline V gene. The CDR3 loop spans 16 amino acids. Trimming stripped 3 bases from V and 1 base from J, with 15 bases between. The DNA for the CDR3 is TGTGCCAGCTCACCGGCGATAGGGATTGAGAACACTGAAGCTTTCTTT. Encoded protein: CASSPAIGIENTEAFF.

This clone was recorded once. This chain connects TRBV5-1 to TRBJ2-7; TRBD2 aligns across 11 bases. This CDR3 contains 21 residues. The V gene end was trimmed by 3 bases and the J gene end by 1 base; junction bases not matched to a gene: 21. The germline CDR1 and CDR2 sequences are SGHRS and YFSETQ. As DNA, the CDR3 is TGCGCCAGCAGCTCACCACCCTGGACTAGCGGGCGAGATCACCTTTCCTACGAGCAGTACTTC. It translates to CASSSPPWTSGRDHLSYEQYF.

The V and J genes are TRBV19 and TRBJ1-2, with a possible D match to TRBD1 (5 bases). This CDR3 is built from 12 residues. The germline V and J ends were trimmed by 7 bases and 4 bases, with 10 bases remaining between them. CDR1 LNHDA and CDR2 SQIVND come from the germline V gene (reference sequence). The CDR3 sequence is CASTYDSYGYTF. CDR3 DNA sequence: TGTGCCAGTACCTATGACAGCTATGGCTACACCTTC.

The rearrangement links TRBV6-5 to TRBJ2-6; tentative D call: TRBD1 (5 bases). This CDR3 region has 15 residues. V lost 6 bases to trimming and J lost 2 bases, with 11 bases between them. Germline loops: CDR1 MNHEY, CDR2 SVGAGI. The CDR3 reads CASRAPRAGANVLTF. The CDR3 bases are TGTGCCAGCAGGGCACCCAGGGCTGGGGCCAACGTCCTGACTTTC.

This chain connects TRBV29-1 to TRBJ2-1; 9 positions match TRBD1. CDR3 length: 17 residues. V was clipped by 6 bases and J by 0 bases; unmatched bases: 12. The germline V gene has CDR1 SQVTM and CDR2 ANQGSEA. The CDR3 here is CSVFRDRDSFSYNEQFF. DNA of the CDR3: TGCAGCGTCTTCCGGGACAGGGATTCCTTCTCCTACAATGAGCAGTTCTTC.

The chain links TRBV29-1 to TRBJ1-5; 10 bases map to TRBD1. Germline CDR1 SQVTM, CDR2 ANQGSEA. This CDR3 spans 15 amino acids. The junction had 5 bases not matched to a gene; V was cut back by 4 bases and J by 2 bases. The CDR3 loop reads CSVGTGGSGNQPQHF. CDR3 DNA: TGCAGCGTTGGGACAGGGGGATCTGGCAATCAGCCCCAGCATTTT. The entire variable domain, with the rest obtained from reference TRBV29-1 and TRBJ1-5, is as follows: SAVISQKPSRDICQRGTSLTIQCQVDSQVTMMFWYRQQPGQSLTLIATANQGSEATYESGFVIDKFPISRPNLTFSTLTVSNMSPEDSSIYLCSVGTGGSGNQPQHFGDGTRLSIL.

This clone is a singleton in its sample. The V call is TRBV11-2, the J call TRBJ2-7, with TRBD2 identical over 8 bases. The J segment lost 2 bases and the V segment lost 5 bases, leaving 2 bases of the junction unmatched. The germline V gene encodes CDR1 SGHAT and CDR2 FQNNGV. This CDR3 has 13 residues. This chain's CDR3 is CASSRGGPYEQYF. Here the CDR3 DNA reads TGTGCCAGCAGCCGGGGGGGCCCCTACGAGCAGTACTTC.

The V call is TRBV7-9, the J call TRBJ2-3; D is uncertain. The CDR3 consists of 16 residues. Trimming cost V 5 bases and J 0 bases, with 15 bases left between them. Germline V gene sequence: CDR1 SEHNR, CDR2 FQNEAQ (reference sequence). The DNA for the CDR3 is TGTGCCAGCAGCCTTGACAAGGCCCCTAGCACAGATACGCAGTATTTT. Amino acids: CASSLDKAPSTDTQYF.

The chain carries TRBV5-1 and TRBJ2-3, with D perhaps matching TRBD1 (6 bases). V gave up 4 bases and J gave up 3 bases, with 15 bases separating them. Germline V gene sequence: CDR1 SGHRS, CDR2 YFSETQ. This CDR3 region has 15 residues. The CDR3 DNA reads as TGCGCCAGCAGCACCGGGACAATCGAGACAGATACGCAGTATTTT. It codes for CASSTGTIETDTQYF.

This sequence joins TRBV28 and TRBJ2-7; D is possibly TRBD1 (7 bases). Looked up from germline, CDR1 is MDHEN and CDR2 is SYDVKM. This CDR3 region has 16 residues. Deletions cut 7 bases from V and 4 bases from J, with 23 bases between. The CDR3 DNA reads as TGTGCCAGCAACGGGGCGTCGGGAGTCAGGGGGTACGAGCAGTACTTC. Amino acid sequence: CASNGASGVRGYEQYF.

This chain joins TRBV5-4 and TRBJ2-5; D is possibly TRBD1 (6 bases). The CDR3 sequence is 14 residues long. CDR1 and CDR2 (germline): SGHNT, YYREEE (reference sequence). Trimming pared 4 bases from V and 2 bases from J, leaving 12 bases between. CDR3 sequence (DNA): TGTGCCAGCAGCCTCCGGGACAATCAAGAGACCCAGTACTTC. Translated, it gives CASSLRDNQETQYF.

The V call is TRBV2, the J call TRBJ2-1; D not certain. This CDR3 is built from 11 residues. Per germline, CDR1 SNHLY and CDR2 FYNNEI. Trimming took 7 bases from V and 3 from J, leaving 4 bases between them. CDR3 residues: CASTIYNEQFF. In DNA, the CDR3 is TGTGCCAGCACGATCTACAATGAGCAGTTCTTC.

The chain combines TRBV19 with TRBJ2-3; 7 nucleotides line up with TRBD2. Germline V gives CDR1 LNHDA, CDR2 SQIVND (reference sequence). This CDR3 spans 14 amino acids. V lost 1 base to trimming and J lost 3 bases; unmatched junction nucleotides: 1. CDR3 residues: CASSIGGGTDTQYF. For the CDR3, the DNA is TGTGCCAGTAGTATAGGCGGGGGAACAGATACGCAGTATTTT.

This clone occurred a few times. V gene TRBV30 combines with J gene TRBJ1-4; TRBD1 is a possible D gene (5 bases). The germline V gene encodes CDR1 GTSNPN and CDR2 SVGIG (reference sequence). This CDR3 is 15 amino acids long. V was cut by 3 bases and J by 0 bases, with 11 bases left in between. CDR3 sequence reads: CAWSRQRTTNEKLFF. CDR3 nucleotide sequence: TGTGCCTGGAGCCGACAGCGGACAACTAATGAAAAACTGTTTTTT.

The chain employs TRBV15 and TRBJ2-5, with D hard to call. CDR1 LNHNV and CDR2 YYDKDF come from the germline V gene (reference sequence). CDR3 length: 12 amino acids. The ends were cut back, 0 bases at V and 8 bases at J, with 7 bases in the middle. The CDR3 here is CATSRDGLTQYF. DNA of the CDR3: TGTGCCACCAGCAGAGACGGTCTTACCCAGTACTTC.

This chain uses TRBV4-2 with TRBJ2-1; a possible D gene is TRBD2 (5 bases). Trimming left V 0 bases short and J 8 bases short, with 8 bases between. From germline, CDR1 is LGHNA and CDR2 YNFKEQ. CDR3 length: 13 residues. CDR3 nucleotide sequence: TGTGCCAGCAGCCAAGATAGGCGGGATGAGCAGTTCTTC. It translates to CASSQDRRDEQFF.

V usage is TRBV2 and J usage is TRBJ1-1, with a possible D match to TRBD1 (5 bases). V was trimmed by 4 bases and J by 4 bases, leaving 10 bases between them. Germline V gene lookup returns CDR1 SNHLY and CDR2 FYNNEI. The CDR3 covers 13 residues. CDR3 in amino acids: CASSVGTSTEAFF. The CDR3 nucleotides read TGTGCCAGCAGTGTCGGGACTTCCACTGAAGCTTTCTTT. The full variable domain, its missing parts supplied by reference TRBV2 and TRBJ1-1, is EPEVTQTPSHQVTQMGQEVILRCVPISNHLYFYWYRQILGQKVEFLVSFYNNEISEKSEIFDDQFSVERPDGSNFTLKIRSTKLEDSAMYFCASSVGTSTEAFFGQGTRLTVV.

The CDR3 loop reads CSVVRGAGGSYEQYF. CDR3 coding DNA: TGCAGCGTCGTACGTGGCGCGGGAGGCTCCTACGAGCAGTACTTC. V gene TRBV29-1 combines with J gene TRBJ2-7; TRBD2 agrees at 8 bases. Per the germline V gene, CDR1 is SQVTM and CDR2 is ANQGSEA. The CDR3 spans 15 residues. The V segment lost 6 bases and the J segment 0 bases; nucleotides outside the gene matches: 10.

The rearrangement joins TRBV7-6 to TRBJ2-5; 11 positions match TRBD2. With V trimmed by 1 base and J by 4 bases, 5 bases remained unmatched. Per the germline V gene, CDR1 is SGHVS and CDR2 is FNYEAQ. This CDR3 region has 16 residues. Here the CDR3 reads CASSLGGGTSGETQYF. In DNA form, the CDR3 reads TGTGCCAGCAGCTTAGGAGGGGGGACTAGCGGAGAGACCCAGTACTTC.